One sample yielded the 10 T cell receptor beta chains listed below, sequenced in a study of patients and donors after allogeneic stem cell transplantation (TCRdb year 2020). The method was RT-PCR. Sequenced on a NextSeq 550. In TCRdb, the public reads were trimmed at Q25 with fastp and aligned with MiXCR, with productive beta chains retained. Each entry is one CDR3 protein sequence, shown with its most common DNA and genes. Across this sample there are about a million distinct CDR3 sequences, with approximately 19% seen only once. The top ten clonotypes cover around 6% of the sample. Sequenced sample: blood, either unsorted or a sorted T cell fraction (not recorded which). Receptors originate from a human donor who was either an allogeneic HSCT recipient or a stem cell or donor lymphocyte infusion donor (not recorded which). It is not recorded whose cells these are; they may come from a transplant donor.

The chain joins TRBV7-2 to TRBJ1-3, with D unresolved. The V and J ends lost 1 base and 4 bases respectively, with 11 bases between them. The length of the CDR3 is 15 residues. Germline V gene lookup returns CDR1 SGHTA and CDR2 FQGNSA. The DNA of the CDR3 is TGTGCCAGCAGCTTAGGGGCACCGGGGGGAAACACCATATATTTT. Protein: CASSLGAPGGNTIYF.

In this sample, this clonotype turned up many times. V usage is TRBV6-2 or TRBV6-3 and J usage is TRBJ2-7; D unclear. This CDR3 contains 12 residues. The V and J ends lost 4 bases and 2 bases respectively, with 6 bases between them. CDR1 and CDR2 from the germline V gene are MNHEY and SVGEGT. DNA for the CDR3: TGTGCCAGCAGTTTGAAACCCTACGAGCAGTACTTC. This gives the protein CASSLKPYEQYF.

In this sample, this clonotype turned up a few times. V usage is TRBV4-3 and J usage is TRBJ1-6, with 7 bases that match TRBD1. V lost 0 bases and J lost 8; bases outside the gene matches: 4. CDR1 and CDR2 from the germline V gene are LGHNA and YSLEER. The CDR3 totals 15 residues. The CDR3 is CASSQDRDSYSPLHF. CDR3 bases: TGCGCCAGCAGCCAAGATCGGGACAGTTATTCACCCCTCCACTTT.

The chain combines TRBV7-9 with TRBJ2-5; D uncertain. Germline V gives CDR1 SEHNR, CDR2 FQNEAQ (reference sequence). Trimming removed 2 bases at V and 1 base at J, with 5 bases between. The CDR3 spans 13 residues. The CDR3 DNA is TGTGCCAGCAGCTTACCATTCCAAGAGACCCAGTACTTC. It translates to CASSLPFQETQYF. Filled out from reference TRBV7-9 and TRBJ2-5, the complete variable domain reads DTGVSQNPRHKITKRGQNVTFRCDPISEHNRLYWYRQTLGQGPEFLTYFQNEAQLEKSRLLSDRFSAERPKGSFSTLEIQRTEQGDSAMYLCASSLPFQETQYFGPGTRLLVL.

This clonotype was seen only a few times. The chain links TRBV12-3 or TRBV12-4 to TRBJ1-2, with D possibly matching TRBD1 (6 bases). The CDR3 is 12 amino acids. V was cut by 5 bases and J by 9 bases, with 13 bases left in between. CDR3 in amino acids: CASSLGGASYTF. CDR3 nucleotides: TGTGCCAGCAGTCTCGGGGGGGCGAGCTACACCTTC.

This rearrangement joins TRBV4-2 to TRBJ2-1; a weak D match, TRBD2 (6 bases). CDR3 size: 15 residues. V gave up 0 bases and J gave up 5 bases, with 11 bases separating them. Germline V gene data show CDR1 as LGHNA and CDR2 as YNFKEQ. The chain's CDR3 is CASSQDPSADNEQFF. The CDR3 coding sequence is TGTGCCAGCAGCCAAGATCCTAGCGCCGACAATGAGCAGTTCTTC.

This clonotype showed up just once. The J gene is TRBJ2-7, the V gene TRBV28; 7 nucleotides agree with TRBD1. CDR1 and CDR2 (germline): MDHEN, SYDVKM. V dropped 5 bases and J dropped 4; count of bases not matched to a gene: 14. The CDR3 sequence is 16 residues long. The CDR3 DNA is TGTGCCAGCAGTCCCGGGACAGTCGGACGGGTATACGAGCAGTACTTC. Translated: CASSPGTVGRVYEQYF.

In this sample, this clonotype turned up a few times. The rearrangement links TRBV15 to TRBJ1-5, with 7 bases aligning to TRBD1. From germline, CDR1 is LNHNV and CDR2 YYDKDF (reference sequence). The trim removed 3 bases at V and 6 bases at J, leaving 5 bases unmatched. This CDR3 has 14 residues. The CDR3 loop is CATSRQGGSQPQHF. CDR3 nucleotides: TGTGCCACCAGCAGGCAGGGGGGAAGTCAGCCCCAGCATTTT.

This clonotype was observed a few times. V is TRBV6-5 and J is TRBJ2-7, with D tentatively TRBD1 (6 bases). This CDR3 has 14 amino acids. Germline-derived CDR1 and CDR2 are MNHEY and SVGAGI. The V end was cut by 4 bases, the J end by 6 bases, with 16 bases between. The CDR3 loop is CASSSRSTRGEQYF. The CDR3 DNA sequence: TGTGCCAGCAGTTCCCGCTCCACCAGGGGCGAGCAGTACTTC.

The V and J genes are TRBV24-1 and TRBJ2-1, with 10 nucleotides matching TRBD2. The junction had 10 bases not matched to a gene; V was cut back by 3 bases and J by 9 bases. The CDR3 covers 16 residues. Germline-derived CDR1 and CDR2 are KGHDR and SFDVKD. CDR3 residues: CATSDPSTSGTGEQFF. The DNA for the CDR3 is TGTGCCACCAGTGATCCAAGTACTAGCGGGACGGGTGAGCAGTTCTTC.